The text below deals with one T cell receptor (beta chain). Its antigen specificity is not known. Per-base qualities were not stored, and no clone one base away is much larger. This record comes from a study of T cell repertoires in cytomegalovirus infection (dated 2019 in TCRdb). For the wider study: Alongside well-studied HLA-B-restricted epitopes, the peptide stimulations were aimed at recently identified HLA-C-restricted CMV epitopes, whose presentation resists viral immunomodulation. The HLA type of each donor mattered for the analysis, because public TCR beta signatures pointed to carriage of CMV infection along with the matching HLA type.

Ends trimmed: V by 1 base, J by 4 bases; bases unmatched to a gene: 13. The germline V gene encodes CDR1 LGHNT and CDR2 FRNRAP. The CDR3 runs 17 amino acids, cysteine and phenylalanine included. Kept here is only the CDR3 DNA, which spans 51 bases and is read in frame from base 1. Paper-wide results and their limitations: In the ex vivo response, HLA-C-restricted CMV-specific TCR beta clonotypes were dominant, and in two of eight donors the single most frequent clonotype came from this HLA-C-restricted group. Cumulative frequency of public TCR beta family members discriminated carriers of CMV infection plus the relevant HLA type in this cohort and an independent 352-donor cohort.

The treatment or condition label, read with the paper, signifies: in vitro stimulation with specific CMV peptide epitopes to enrich CMV-specific T cells. Sequencing relied on an Illumina HiSeq 1500. TCRdb trimmed public reads at Q25 via fastp, called clones via MiXCR and kept in-frame beta chains. Entries that share a CDR3 protein sequence are merged under the most common genes and DNA. Within this sample are about 74,000 distinct CDR3 sequences, with about 26% of them counted one time only. 45% to 75% of the sample belongs to the ten largest clones. This receptor was obtained from a human donor in good health (CMV status not recorded). Some clones in this sample may be carry-over from other donors' samples. The specimen was CD8+ T cells from cultured PBMCs, collected from culture after CMV antigen stimulation. This chain is built from TRBV12-5 and TRBJ2-7, with 7 middle bases fitting TRBD2. The nucleotides read TGTGCTAGTGGTTTGGGAGCCCGGGAGGCGAGGCTTTACGAGCAGTACTTC. Translated, this is CASGLGAREARLYEQYF.